This TCR beta chain was recovered during a study of blood T cell repertoires in COVID-19. In this sample, this clone turned up a few times. An end of the junction does not agree with germline; a read error may underlie this. The CDR3 is made up of 16 amino acids. Germline V gives CDR1 ENHRY, CDR2 SYGVKD. Clones were read by immunoSEQ multiplex PCR, and TCRdb kept only the in-frame ones, dropping some. The table has around 310,000 clones, approximately 89% seen once. The material sequenced was PBMCs or T cells enriched from blood (not recorded which). The rearrangement links TRBV10-3 to TRBJ1-3; TRBD1 matches at 7 bases. The receptor comes from a young man who had recovered from COVID-19. CDR3 sequence: CAISSGQVLSGTTIYF. The CDR3 coding sequence is TGTGCCATCAGTAGCGGACAGGTCCTCTCTGGAACCACCATATATTTT.